These 32 T cell receptor beta chains were all obtained from the same sample, sequenced in a study of shared clonotypes between healthy human individuals. Measured with immunoSEQ multiplex PCR; TCRdb has only the in-frame clones, and not every one. The sample contains about 110,000 clones, about 70% of which appear only once. Specimen: memory CD8+ T cells sorted from blood. Subset of the sample: CD45RO+ cells pooled with CCR7-negative TemRA cells. These receptors originate from a woman aged 25 to 45 in good health.

The chain carries TRBV2 and TRBJ1-1, with 8 bases lining up with TRBD1. The germline CDR1 and CDR2 sequences are SNHLY and FYNNEI. The CDR3 is 18 amino acids. J gave up 4 bases and V 4 bases, and 17 bases lay outside the gene matches. The CDR3, as DNA: TGTGCCAGCAGTGCGTGGCTGGGGACAGGTAGGAGGGGCACTGAAGCTTTCTTT. Translation: CASSAWLGTGRRGTEAFF. Variable domain in full (rest from reference TRBV2 and TRBJ1-1): EPEVTQTPSHQVTQMGQEVILRCVPISNHLYFYWYRQILGQKVEFLVSFYNNEISEKSEIFDDQFSVERPDGSNFTLKIRSTKLEDSAMYFCASSAWLGTGRRGTEAFFGQGTRLTVV.

This rearrangement joins TRBV29-1 to TRBJ2-7; TRBD1 is a possible D gene (7 bases). Per the germline V gene, CDR1 is SQVTM and CDR2 is ANQGSEA. This CDR3 has 11 residues. V was trimmed by 5 bases and J by 7 bases, leaving 12 bases between them. The CDR3 here is CSVTTGREQYF. The CDR3 nucleotides read TGCAGCGTTACGACAGGGAGGGAGCAGTACTTC.

The chain carries TRBV9 and TRBJ1-1; 8 nucleotides line up with TRBD1. CDR3 size: 18 residues. CDR1 SGDLS and CDR2 YYNGEE come from the germline V gene. The V segment lost 1 base and the J segment 4 bases; nucleotides outside the gene matches: 15. CDR3 in amino acids: CASSVIQGGGGGGTEAFF. Written as DNA, the CDR3 is TGTGCCAGCAGCGTAATACAGGGGGGCGGTGGCGGTGGCACTGAAGCTTTCTTT.

The CDR3 DNA is TGTGCCACCGCCGGACCTTGGGACAGGGGAGGTCAGCCCCAGCATTTT. This encodes CATAGPWDRGGQPQHF. The V call is TRBV19, the J call TRBJ1-5; 10 bases line up with TRBD1. Germline V gene sequence: CDR1 LNHDA, CDR2 SQIVND (reference sequence). The CDR3 runs to 16 residues. J lost 6 bases, V lost 10 bases, and 15 bases had no gene match.

This chain connects TRBV5-1 to TRBJ2-2; maybe TRBD1 (5 bases). V dropped 2 bases and J dropped 1 base, with 12 bases sitting between them. This CDR3 spans 16 amino acids. CDR1 is SGHRS and CDR2 is YFSETQ in the germline V gene. DNA of the CDR3: TGCGCCAGCAGCTTTAGGGGCCCTCAGAACACCGGGGAGCTGTTTTTT. This translates into CASSFRGPQNTGELFF.

This clone was seen at least ten times. The chain combines TRBV11-2 with TRBJ1-1; D may be TRBD1 (5 bases). Trimming removed 0 bases at V and 7 bases at J, with 9 bases between. Germline CDR1 SGHAT, CDR2 FQNNGV. The CDR3 extends over 13 amino acids. The CDR3 is CASSLDWGDEAFF. CDR3 DNA: TGTGCCAGCAGCTTAGATTGGGGGGATGAAGCTTTCTTT.

The CDR3 protein is CASSSYSTNEKLFF. The CDR3 region has the DNA TGCGCCAGCAGCTCGTACTCAACTAATGAAAAACTGTTTTTT. The chain joins TRBV5-1 to TRBJ1-4; D call uncertain. The CDR3 is 14 amino acids. CDR1 and CDR2 from the germline V gene are SGHRS and YFSETQ. V lost 3 bases and J lost 0, with 6 bases in between.

This clone was detected a few times. J is TRBJ2-6 and V is TRBV28, with D unresolved. With 3 bases removed from V and 2 bases from J, the gap between germline ends came to 11 bases. Germline CDR1 is MDHEN and CDR2 is SYDVKM. The CDR3 extends over 16 amino acids. The CDR3 sequence: CASSLTPNTGANVLTF. CDR3 in DNA: TGTGCCAGCAGTTTGACTCCGAATACTGGGGCCAACGTCCTGACTTTC.

V gene TRBV5-1 combines with J gene TRBJ2-5; 7 bases match TRBD1. Germline lookup yields CDR1 SGHRS and CDR2 YFSETQ. The CDR3 runs to 12 residues. Trimming took 0 bases from V and 11 from J; bases not matched to a gene: 4. The CDR3 region is CASSLDRGWQYF. The CDR3 DNA reads TGCGCCAGCAGCTTGGACAGGGGCTGGCAGTACTTC.

The rearrangement uses TRBV12-2 and TRBJ1-5; the tabulated D call, TRBD1, remains unverified against the DNA. TRBV12-2 is termed a pseudogene. CDR3 length: 16 residues. The CDR3 reads CASRPRTGALNQPQHF. In nucleotides, the CDR3 is TGTGCAAGTCGACCCCGGACAGGGGCCCTCAATCAGCCCCAGCATTTT.

The V call is TRBV7-7, the J call TRBJ2-1; 7 nucleotides agree with TRBD2. This CDR3 spans 15 amino acids. The trim removed 5 bases at V and 5 bases at J, leaving 9 bases unmatched. Per germline, CDR1 SSHAT and CDR2 FNYEAQ (reference sequence). The CDR3 protein is CASSPWTRANNEQFF. CDR3 sequence (DNA): TGTGCCAGCAGCCCATGGACTAGGGCCAACAATGAGCAGTTCTTC.

This clone was detected many times. The rearrangement links TRBV6-1 to TRBJ2-7; 9 nucleotides line up with TRBD2. The CDR3 extends over 15 amino acids. The germline V gene has CDR1 MNHNS and CDR2 SASEGT. The trim removed 4 bases at V and 3 bases at J, leaving 7 bases unmatched. CDR3 bases: TGTGCCAGCAGTGGCGGAGCGGGAGGTTTCTACGAGCAGTACTTC. It specifies CASSGGAGGFYEQYF.

A single count supports this clone. V gene TRBV6-6 combines with J gene TRBJ2-3; D might be TRBD2 (5 bases). Germline CDR1 and CDR2: MNHNY and SVGAGI (reference sequence). The CDR3 length is 13 residues. V was shortened by 4 bases and J by 4 bases, with 9 bases between the two germline ends. This CDR3 reads CASSSRLSDTQYF. CDR3 bases: TGTGCCAGCAGTTCGCGACTATCAGATACGCAGTATTTT.

The rearrangement joins TRBV6-5 to TRBJ2-2, with 9 bases that match TRBD1. Trimming took 0 bases from V and 6 from J; bases not matched to a gene: 5. CDR3 length: 16 residues. Germline V gives CDR1 MNHEY, CDR2 SVGAGI. CDR3 DNA sequence: TGTGCCAGCAGTTACTCGGCACAGGGGGCAGCCGGGGAGCTGTTTTTT. Translation gives CASSYSAQGAAGELFF.

The V gene is TRBV2, the J gene TRBJ2-5; 8 bases align to TRBD2. TRBJ2-7 explains the end of the DNA better; the J call may be wrong. Per the germline V gene, CDR1 is SNHLY and CDR2 is FYNNEI. The CDR3 covers 13 residues. The CDR3 loop reads CASSAGLAYEQYF. The CDR3 nucleotides are TGTGCCAGCAGTGCGGGACTAGCCTACGAGCAGTACTTC.

This clone was seen more than once but under ten times. V is TRBV6-1 and J is TRBJ1-4; possible D gene TRBD1, 5 bases. Germline V CDR1 and CDR2: MNHNS, SASEGT. V was cut by 5 bases and J by 3 bases, with 13 bases left in between. The CDR3 totals 15 residues. CDR3 coding DNA: TGTGCCAGCAGTCCTTCGGCAGGGTCTAATGAAAAACTGTTTTTT. This gives the protein CASSPSAGSNEKLFF.

This clone showed up just once. The chain links TRBV4-2 to TRBJ1-3, with 7 bases aligning to TRBD1. Trimming took 3 bases from V and 0 from J; bases not matched to a gene: 5. This CDR3 has 16 residues. Germline-derived CDR1 and CDR2 are LGHNA and YNFKEQ. The CDR3 loop is CASSQPQGSSGNTIYF. The CDR3 DNA reads TGTGCCAGCAGCCAGCCACAGGGGTCCTCTGGAAACACCATATATTTT.

The chain carries TRBV19 and TRBJ2-1; perhaps TRBD2 as D (5 bases). Germline lookup yields CDR1 LNHDA and CDR2 SQIVND (reference sequence). V lost 4 bases, J lost 0 bases, and 10 bases lay in between. The CDR3 contains 15 residues. CDR3 sequence: CASSSTGSSYNEQFF. The CDR3 DNA is TGTGCCAGTAGTAGTACTGGGAGCTCCTACAATGAGCAGTTCTTC.

This clone appeared a few times. The CDR3 loop is CASSETDRSREQYF. The CDR3 region has the DNA TGTGCCAGCAGTGAAACCGACAGGTCGAGGGAGCAGTACTTC. The V and J genes are TRBV25-1 and TRBJ2-7; D is perhaps TRBD1 (6 bases). Germline CDR1 is MGHDK and CDR2 is SYGVNS. Trimming stripped 2 bases from V and 7 bases from J, with 15 bases between. The CDR3 consists of 14 residues.

The chain links TRBV28 to TRBJ1-5, with D tentatively TRBD1 (5 bases). The CDR3 spans 15 residues. Germline V gives CDR1 MDHEN, CDR2 SYDVKM. Trimming removed 3 bases at V and 6 bases at J, with 15 bases between. The CDR3 DNA reads TGTGCCAGCAGTTTTTTGTTCAGGGATCCTCAGCCCCAGCATTTT. Translated, it gives CASSFLFRDPQPQHF.

This chain connects TRBV7-2 to TRBJ2-5; 7 positions agree with TRBD2. J gave up 5 bases and V 4 bases, and 7 bases lay outside the gene matches. Germline CDR1 is SGHTA and CDR2 is FQGNSA. The CDR3 length is 14 residues. CDR3 nucleotides: TGTGCCAGCAGCTCCGGGACTATGAGGGAGACCCAGTACTTC. This gives the protein CASSSGTMRETQYF.

The CDR3 DNA sequence: TGTGCCAGTAGTATAGTGGGAGATACGCAGTATTTT. Translation gives CASSIVGDTQYF. This chain joins TRBV19 and TRBJ2-3; the D is unclear. The CDR3 sequence is 12 residues long. V was trimmed by 1 base and J by 5 bases, leaving 4 bases between them. Germline CDR1 LNHDA, CDR2 SQIVND (reference sequence).

The V call is TRBV29-1, the J call TRBJ2-1, with a weak D call TRBD1 (5 bases). This CDR3 spans 11 amino acids. In germline, CDR1 is SQVTM, CDR2 ANQGSEA. With 6 bases removed from V and 4 bases from J, the gap between germline ends came to 7 bases. CDR3 bases: TGCAGCGTGAGACAGTACAATGAGCAGTTCTTC. It codes for CSVRQYNEQFF.

The V and J genes are TRBV6-5 and TRBJ1-2; D unclear. Germline loops: CDR1 MNHEY, CDR2 SVGAGI. Trimming took off 6 bases at V and 0 bases at J, with 11 bases between the two ends. The CDR3 runs to 14 residues. The CDR3 bases are TGTGCCAGCAGCCTACTTCCAGCTAACTATGGCTACACCTTC. Its translation: CASSLLPANYGYTF.

J is TRBJ1-4 and V is TRBV2, with 7 nucleotides matching TRBD1. The germline CDR1 and CDR2 sequences are SNHLY and FYNNEI. Unmatched junction bases numbered 10, after V lost 4 bases and J lost 8 bases. There are 15 residues in the CDR3. CDR3 coding DNA: TGTGCCAGCAGTGTCTCGAGACAGGGTATAGAAAAACTGTTTTTT. Protein product: CASSVSRQGIEKLFF. The variable domain in full, with the rest retrieved from reference TRBV2 and TRBJ1-4, is EPEVTQTPSHQVTQMGQEVILRCVPISNHLYFYWYRQILGQKVEFLVSFYNNEISEKSEIFDDQFSVERPDGSNFTLKIRSTKLEDSAMYFCASSVSRQGIEKLFFGSGTQLSVL.

The rearrangement links TRBV14 to TRBJ2-7; no clear D. Deletions cut 5 bases from V and 3 bases from J, with 17 bases between. CDR3 size: 15 residues. CDR1 and CDR2 from the germline V gene are SGHDN and FVKESK. This CDR3 is CASSSEGLLRYEQYF. CDR3 bases: TGTGCCAGCAGCTCGGAAGGCCTCCTTCGCTACGAGCAGTACTTC.

The rearrangement joins TRBV13 to TRBJ2-1; 10 bases map to TRBD2. Germline CDR1 and CDR2: PRHDT and FYEKMQ (reference sequence). V shed 1 base and J 5 bases; nucleotides not matched to a gene: 5. This CDR3 comprises 16 residues. The CDR3 spells CASSLEVLAGDNEQFF. The CDR3 bases are TGTGCCAGCAGCTTAGAAGTTCTAGCGGGAGACAATGAGCAGTTCTTC.

V is TRBV27 and J is TRBJ1-2, with D tentatively TRBD1 (6 bases). The germline V gene has CDR1 MNHEY and CDR2 SMNVEV (reference sequence). Trimming removed 0 bases at V and 8 bases at J, with 16 bases between. The CDR3 is made up of 15 amino acids. CDR3 DNA: TGTGCCAGCAGTTTATCGGGACACCTCGTTATGGGCTACACCTTC. This translates into CASSLSGHLVMGYTF.

In this sample, this clone turned up once. The CDR3 region is CASSLEYSGRPYGYTF. The CDR3, as DNA: TGTGCCAGCAGCTTAGAGTACTCGGGACGGCCCTATGGCTACACCTTC. V gene TRBV7-2 combines with J gene TRBJ1-2; a possible D gene is TRBD1 (5 bases). V was shortened by 1 base and J by 4 bases, with 16 bases between the two germline ends. Germline CDR1 is SGHTA and CDR2 is FQGNSA. This CDR3 contains 16 residues.

This sequence joins TRBV28 and TRBJ1-2, with 9 bases lining up with TRBD1. The CDR3 runs to 14 residues. The V gene end was trimmed by 5 bases and the J gene end by 3 bases; junction bases not matched to a gene: 4. Germline values: CDR1 MDHEN, CDR2 SYDVKM. Here the CDR3 reads CASSPTGGDYGYTF. CDR3 nucleotides: TGTGCCAGCAGTCCGACAGGGGGAGACTATGGCTACACCTTC.

V usage is TRBV13 and J usage is TRBJ2-7, with 7 bases aligning to TRBD1. The V gene end was trimmed by 3 bases and the J gene end by 2 bases; junction bases not matched to a gene: 16. This CDR3 region has 18 residues. Germline loops: CDR1 PRHDT, CDR2 FYEKMQ (reference sequence). CDR3 region: CASSFRTTPGQLPYEQYF. The CDR3 coding sequence is TGTGCCAGCAGCTTCCGTACTACTCCGGGACAGCTTCCCTACGAGCAGTACTTC.

J is TRBJ2-2 and V is TRBV19; no reliable D call. Trimming cost V 3 bases and J 0 bases, with 5 bases left between them. This CDR3 region has 14 residues. CDR1 and CDR2 (germline): LNHDA, SQIVND (reference sequence). This chain's CDR3 is CASSIQTNTGELFF. The CDR3 DNA follows: TGTGCCAGTAGTATTCAAACGAACACCGGGGAGCTGTTTTTT.